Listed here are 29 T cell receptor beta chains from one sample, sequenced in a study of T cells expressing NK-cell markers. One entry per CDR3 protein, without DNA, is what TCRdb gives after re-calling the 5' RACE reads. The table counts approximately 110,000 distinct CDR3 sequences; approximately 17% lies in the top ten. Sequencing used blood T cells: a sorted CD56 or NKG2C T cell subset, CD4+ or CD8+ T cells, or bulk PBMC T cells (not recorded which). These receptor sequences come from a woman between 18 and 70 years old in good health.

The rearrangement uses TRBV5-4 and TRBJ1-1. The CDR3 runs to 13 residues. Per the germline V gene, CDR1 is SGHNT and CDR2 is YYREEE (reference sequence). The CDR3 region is CASSLSEVAEAFF.

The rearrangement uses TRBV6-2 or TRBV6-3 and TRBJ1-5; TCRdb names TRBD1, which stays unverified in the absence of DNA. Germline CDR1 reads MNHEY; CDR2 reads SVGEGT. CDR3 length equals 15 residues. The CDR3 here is CASNQGQGVSQPQHF.

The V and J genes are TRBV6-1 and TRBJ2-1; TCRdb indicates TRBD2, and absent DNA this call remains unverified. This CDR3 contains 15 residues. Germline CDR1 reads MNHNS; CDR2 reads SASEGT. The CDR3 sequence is CASSAPGLADNEQFF.

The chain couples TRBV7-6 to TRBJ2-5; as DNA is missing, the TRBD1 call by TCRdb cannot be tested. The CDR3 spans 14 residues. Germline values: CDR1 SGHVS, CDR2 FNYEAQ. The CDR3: CASSLGQEPETQYF.

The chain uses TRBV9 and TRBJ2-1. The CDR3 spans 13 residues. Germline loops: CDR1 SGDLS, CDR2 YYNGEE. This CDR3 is CASGPDGYNEQFF.

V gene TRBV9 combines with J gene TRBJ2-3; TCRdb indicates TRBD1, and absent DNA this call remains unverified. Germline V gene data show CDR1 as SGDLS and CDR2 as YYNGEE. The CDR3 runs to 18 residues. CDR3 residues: CASSSNKGTVPRTDTQYF.

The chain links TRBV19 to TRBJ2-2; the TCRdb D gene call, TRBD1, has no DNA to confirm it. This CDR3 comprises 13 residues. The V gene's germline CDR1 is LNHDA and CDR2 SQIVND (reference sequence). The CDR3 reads CASSTQGTGELFF.

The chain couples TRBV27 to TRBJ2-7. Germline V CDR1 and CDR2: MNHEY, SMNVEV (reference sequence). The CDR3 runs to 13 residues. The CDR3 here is CASSLGVAYEQYF.

CDR3 sequence: CASSVVSGANVLTF. The chain couples TRBV9 to TRBJ2-6. The CDR3 has 14 amino acids. Germline CDR1 reads SGDLS; CDR2 reads YYNGEE.

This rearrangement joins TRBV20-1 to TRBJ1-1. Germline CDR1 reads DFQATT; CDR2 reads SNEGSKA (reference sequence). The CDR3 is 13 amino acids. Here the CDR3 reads CSARDPVEPEAFF.

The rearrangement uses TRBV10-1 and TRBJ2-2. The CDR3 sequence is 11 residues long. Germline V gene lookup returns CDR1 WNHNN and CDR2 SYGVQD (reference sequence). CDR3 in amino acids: CASSIGGELFF.

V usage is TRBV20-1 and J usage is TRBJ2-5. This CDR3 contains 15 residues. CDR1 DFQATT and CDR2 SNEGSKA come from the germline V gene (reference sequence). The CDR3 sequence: CSARDGDLAEETQYF.

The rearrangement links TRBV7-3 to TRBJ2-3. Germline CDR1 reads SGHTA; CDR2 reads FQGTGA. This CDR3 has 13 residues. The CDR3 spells CASSLEGTDTQYF.

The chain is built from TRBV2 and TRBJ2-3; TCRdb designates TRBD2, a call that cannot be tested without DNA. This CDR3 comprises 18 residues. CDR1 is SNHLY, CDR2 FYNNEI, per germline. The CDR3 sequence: CASSEADGLAGSTDTQYF.

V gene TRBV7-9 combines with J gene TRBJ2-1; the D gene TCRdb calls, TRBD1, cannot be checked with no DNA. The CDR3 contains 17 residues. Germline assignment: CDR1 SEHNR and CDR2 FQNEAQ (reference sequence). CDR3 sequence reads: CASSLDVADRHYNEQFF. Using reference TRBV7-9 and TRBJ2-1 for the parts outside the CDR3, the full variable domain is DTGVSQNPRHKITKRGQNVTFRCDPISEHNRLYWYRQTLGQGPEFLTYFQNEAQLEKSRLLSDRFSAERPKGSFSTLEIQRTEQGDSAMYLCASSLDVADRHYNEQFFGPGTRLTVL.

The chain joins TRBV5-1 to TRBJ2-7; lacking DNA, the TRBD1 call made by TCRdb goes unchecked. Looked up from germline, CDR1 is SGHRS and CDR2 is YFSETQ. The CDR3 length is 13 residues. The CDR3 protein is CASSSGTGAEQYF. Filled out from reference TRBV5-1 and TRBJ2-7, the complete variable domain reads KAGVTQTPRYLIKTRGQQVTLSCSPISGHRSVSWYQQTPGQGLQFLFEYFSETQRNKGNFPGRFSGRQFSNSRSEMNVSTLELGDSALYLCASSSGTGAEQYFGPGTRLTVT.

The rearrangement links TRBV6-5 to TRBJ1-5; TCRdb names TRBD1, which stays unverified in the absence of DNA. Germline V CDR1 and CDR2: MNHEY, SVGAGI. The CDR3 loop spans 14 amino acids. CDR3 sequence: CASSYSEGTQPQHF.

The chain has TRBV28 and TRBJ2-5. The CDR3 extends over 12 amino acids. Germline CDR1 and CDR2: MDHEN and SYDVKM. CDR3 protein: CASSPPLETQYF. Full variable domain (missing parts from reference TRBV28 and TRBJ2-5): DVKVTQSSRYLVKRTGEKVFLECVQDMDHENMFWYRQDPGLGLRLIYFSYDVKMKEKGDIPEGYSVSREKKERFSLILESASTNQTSMYLCASSPPLETQYFGPGTRLLVL.

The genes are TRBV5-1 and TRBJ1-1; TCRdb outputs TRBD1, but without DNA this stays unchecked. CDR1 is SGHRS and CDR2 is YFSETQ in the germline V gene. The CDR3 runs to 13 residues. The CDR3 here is CASSPALNTEAFF.

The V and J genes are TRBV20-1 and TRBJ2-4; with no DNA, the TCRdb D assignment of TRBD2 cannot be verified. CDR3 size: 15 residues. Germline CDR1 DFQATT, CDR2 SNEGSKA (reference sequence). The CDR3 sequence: CSATSGGAAKNIQYF.

The CDR3 loop reads CASSFGTTWGEQFF. The genes are TRBV12-3 or TRBV12-4 and TRBJ2-1; TCRdb indicates TRBD1, and absent DNA this call remains unverified. This CDR3 region has 14 residues.

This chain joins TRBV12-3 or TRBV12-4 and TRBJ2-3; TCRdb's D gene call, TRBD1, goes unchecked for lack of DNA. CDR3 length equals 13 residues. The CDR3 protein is CASREGNTDTQYF.

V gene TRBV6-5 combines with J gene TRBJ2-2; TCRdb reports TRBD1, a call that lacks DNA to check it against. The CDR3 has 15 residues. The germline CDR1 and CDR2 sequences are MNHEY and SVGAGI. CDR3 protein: CASSYQQGGTGELFF.

CDR3 protein: CASSSAWEQFF. J is TRBJ2-1 and V is TRBV7-9. The CDR3 length is 11 residues. CDR1 SEHNR and CDR2 FQNEAQ come from the germline V gene (reference sequence).

CDR3 amino acids: CASSPPGGQAYNEQFF. The V gene is TRBV27, the J gene TRBJ2-1; as DNA is missing, the TRBD2 call by TCRdb cannot be tested. The CDR3 has 16 residues. Per the germline V gene, CDR1 is MNHEY and CDR2 is SMNVEV (reference sequence).

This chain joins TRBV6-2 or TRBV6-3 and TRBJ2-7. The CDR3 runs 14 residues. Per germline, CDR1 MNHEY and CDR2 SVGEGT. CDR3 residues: CASSTAATSYEQYF.

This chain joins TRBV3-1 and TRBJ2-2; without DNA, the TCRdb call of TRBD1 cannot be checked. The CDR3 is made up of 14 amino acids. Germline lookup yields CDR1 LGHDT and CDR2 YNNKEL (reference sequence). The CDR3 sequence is CASSQVQGLGELFF.

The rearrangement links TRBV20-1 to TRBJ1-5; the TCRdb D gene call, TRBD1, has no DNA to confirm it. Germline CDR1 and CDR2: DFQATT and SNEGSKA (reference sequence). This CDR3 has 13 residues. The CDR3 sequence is CSAEPGYNQPQHF.

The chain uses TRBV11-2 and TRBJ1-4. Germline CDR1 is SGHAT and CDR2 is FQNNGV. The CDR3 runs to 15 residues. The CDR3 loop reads CASSPTGSMAEKLFF.